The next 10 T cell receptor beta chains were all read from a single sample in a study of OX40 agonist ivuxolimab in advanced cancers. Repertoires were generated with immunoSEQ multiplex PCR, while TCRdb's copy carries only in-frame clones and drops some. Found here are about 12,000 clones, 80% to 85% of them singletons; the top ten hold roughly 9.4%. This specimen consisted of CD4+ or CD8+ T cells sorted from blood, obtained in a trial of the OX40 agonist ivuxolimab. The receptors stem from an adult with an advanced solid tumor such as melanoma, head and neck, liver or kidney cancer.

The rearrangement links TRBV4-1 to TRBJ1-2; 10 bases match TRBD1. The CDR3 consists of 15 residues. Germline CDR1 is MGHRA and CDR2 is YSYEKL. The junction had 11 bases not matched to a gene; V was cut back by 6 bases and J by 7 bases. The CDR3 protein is CASRTGTGVVSGYTF. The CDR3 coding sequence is TGCGCCAGCAGGACAGGGACAGGGGTTGTCAGTGGCTACACCTTC.

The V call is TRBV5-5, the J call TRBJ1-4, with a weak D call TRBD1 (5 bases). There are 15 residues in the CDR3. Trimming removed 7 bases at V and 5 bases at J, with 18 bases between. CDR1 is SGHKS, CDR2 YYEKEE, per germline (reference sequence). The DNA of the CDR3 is TGTGCCAGCGGTTATGACGGGACGGCCAATGAAAAACTGTTTTTT. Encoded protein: CASGYDGTANEKLFF. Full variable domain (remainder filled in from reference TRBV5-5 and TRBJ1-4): DAGVTQSPTHLIKTRGQQVTLRCSPISGHKSVSWYQQVLGQGPQFIFQYYEKEERGRGNFPDRFSARQFPNYSSELNVNALLLGDSALYLCASGYDGTANEKLFFGSGTQLSVL.

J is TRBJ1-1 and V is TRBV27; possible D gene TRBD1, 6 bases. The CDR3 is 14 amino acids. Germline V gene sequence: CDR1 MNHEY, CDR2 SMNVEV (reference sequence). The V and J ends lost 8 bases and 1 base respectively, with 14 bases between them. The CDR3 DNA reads TGTGCCAGCGGCATGACAGGCTGGAACACTGAAGCTTTCTTT. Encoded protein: CASGMTGWNTEAFF.

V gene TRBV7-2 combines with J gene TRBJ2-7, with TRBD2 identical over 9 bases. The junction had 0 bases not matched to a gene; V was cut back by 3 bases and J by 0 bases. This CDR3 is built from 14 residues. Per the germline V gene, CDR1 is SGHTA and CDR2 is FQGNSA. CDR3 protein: CASSFSGGSYEQYF. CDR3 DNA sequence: TGTGCCAGCAGCTTTAGCGGGGGCTCCTACGAGCAGTACTTC.

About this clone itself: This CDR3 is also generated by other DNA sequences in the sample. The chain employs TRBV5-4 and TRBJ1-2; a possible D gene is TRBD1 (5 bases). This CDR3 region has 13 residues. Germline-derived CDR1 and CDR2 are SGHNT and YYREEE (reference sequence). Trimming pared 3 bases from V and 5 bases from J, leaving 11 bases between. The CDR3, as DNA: TGTGCCAGCAGCTACCAGGGTAATTATGGCTACACCTTC. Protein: CASSYQGNYGYTF.

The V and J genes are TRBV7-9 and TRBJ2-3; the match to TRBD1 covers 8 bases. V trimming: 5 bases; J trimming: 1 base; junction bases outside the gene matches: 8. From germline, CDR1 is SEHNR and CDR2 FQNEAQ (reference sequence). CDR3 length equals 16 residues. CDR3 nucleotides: TGTGCCAGCAGCCCCCCTGACAGGGGTGGCACAGATACGCAGTATTTT. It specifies CASSPPDRGGTDTQYF.

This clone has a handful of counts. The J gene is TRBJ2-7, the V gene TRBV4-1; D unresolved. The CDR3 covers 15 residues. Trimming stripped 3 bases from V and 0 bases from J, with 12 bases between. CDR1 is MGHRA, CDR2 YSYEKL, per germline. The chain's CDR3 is CASSHDQKDSYEQYF. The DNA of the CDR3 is TGCGCCAGCAGCCATGACCAGAAAGACTCCTACGAGCAGTACTTC.

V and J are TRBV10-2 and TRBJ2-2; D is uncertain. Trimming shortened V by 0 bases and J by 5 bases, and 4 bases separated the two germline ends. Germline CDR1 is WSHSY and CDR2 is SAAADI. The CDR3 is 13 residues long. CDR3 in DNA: TGCGCCAGCAGTGAGTCGATGACCGGGGAGCTGTTTTTT. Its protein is CASSESMTGELFF.

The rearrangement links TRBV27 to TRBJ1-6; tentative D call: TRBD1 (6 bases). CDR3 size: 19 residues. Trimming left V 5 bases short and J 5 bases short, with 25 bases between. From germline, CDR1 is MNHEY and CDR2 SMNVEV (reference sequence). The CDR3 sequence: CASSKKIRVTGKDNSPLHF. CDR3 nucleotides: TGTGCCAGCAGTAAAAAAATAAGGGTTACAGGGAAAGATAATTCACCCCTCCACTTT.

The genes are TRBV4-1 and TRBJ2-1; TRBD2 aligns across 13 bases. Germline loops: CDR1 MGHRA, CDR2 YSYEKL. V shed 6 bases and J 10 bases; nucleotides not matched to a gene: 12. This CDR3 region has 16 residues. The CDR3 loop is CASRPYTSGGAREQFF. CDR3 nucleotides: TGCGCCAGCAGACCCTACACTAGCGGGGGGGCCCGGGAGCAGTTCTTC.